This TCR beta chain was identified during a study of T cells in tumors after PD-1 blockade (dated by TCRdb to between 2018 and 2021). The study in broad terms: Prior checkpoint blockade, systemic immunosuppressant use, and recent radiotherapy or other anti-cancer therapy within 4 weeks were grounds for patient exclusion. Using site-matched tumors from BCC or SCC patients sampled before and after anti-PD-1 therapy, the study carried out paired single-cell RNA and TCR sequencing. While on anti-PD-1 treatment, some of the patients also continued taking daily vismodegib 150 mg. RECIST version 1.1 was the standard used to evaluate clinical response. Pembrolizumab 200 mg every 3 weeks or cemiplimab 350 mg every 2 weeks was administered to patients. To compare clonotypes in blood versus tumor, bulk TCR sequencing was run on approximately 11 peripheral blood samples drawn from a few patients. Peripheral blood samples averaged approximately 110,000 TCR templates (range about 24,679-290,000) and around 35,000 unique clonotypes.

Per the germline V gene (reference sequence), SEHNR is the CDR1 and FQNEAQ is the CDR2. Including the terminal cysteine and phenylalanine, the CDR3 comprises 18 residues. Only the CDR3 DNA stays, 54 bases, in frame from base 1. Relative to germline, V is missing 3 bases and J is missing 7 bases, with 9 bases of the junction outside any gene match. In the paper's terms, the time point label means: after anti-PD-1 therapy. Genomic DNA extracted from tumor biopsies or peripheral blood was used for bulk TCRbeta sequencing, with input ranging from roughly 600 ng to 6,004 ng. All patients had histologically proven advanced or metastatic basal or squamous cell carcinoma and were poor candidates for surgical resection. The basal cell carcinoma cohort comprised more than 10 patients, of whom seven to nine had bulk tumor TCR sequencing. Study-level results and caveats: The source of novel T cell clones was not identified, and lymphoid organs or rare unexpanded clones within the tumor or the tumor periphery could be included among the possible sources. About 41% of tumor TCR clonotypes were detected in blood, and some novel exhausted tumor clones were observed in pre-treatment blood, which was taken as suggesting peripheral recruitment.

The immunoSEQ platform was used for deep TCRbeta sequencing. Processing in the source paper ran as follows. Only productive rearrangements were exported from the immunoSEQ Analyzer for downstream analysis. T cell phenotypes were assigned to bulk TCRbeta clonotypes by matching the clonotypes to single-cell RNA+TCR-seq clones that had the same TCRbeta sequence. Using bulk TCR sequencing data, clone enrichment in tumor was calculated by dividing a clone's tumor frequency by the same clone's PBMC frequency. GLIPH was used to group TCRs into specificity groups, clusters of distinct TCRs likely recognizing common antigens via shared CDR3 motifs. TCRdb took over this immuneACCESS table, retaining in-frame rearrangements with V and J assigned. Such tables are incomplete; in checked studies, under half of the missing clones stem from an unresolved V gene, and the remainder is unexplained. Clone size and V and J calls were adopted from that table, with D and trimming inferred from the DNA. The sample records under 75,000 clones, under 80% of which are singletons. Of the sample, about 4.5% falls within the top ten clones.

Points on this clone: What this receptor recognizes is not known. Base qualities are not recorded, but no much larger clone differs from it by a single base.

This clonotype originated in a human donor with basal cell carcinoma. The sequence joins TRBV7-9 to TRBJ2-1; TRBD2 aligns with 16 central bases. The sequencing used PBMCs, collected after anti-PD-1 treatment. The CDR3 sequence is CASSLGLAGGLATNEQFF. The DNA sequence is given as TGTGCCAGCAGCTTGGGACTAGCGGGGGGGCTGGCGACGAATGAGCAGTTCTTC.